Listed below are T cell receptor beta chains from one sample, sequenced in a study of T-cell memory formation after mild COVID-19. TCRdb fed the 5' RACE reads into MiXCR, producing one record per CDR3 protein. The table records 470,000 or so distinct CDR3 sequences, around 19% of them present only once. The sequenced material came from PBMCs or a T cell subset sorted from them (not recorded which). Receptors originate from an adult woman who had mild COVID-19 (a few samples of this study predate the infection). Cell type and time point are not known. The CDR3 runs from the conserved cysteine through the conserved F or W. Each record gives: D gene, V gene, J gene, CDR3 protein. A D gene is named only where the DNA matches it firmly.

D: -
V: TRBV29-1
J: TRBJ1-1
CDR3: CSVLGLSEAFF

D: TRBD2
V: TRBV3-1
J: TRBJ2-7
CDR3: CASSQGTSGRLSEQYF

D: TRBD1
V: TRBV11-3
J: TRBJ2-4
CDR3: CASSQWTGDKNIQYF

D: -
V: TRBV7-3
J: TRBJ2-2
CDR3: CASSLVIGGGELFF

D: -
V: TRBV7-3
J: TRBJ1-1
CDR3: CASSLQGHTEAFF

D: -
V: TRBV5-5
J: TRBJ1-1
CDR3: CASSLVQGSFGTEAFF

D: TRBD2
V: TRBV20-1
J: TRBJ2-3
CDR3: CSASSFGGSVSDTQYF

D: TRBD1
V: TRBV6-6
J: TRBJ1-1
CDR3: CASRSGGSNTEAFF

D: TRBD2
V: TRBV29-1
J: TRBJ2-7
CDR3: CSVVSGAEQYF

D: TRBD1
V: TRBV4-1
J: TRBJ1-1
CDR3: CASSQGDRGLKTEAFF

D: -
V: TRBV5-1
J: TRBJ1-2
CDR3: CASSSDTAYGYTF

D: TRBD1
V: TRBV7-9
J: TRBJ2-7
CDR3: CASSLLGDRVYEQYF

D: -
V: TRBV11-2
J: TRBJ2-1
CDR3: CASSLARDRSSYNEQFF

D: -
V: TRBV5-1
J: TRBJ2-7
CDR3: CASSTPGATYEQYF

D: -
V: TRBV12-3/TRBV12-4
J: TRBJ2-3
CDR3: CASGYPDTQYF

D: -
V: TRBV19
J: TRBJ1-4
CDR3: CASSTAGEKLFF

D: -
V: TRBV20-1
J: TRBJ2-3
CDR3: CSALWSGSTDTQYF

D: TRBD1
V: TRBV24-1
J: TRBJ2-5
CDR3: CATSDPGQEQETQYF

D: -
V: TRBV7-9
J: TRBJ2-1
CDR3: CASSHPVNEQFF

D: -
V: TRBV5-1
J: TRBJ2-1
CDR3: CASSFGQYNEQFF

D: -
V: TRBV7-9
J: TRBJ2-2
CDR3: CASSFVNTGELFF

D: TRBD2
V: TRBV24-1
J: TRBJ2-2
CDR3: CATSGQIRLAGTGELFF

D: -
V: TRBV7-9
J: TRBJ1-2
CDR3: CASSLARLGGYGYTF

D: TRBD2
V: TRBV7-8
J: TRBJ2-7
CDR3: CASSSHGRTSGSYEQYF

D: -
V: TRBV19
J: TRBJ2-5
CDR3: CASSMLGGETQYF